These T cell receptor beta chains were read from a single sample in a study of molecular identifiers for immune sequencing clone quantification. Each CDR3 protein is one row after TCRdb ran MiXCR on the PCR reads. The sample contains hundreds of thousands of distinct CDR3 sequences, 20% to 25% of which appear only once. The sample consisted of naive CD8+ T cells from blood, with Jurkat cell RNA spiked in. All receptors derive from a human donor in good health. Some libraries in this study had Jurkat cell RNA spiked in. Both conserved end residues are part of each CDR3. D genes are given only for firm matches. Part of the rows lack a size; the others show once, few, many or a class for expanded clones.

TRBJ1-3,TRBV14,few,TRBD1,CASSHPPGGENTIYF,TGTGCCAGCAGCCACCCCCCAGGGGGTGAAAACACCATATATTTT
TRBJ1-2,TRBV5-1,few,-,CASSLEGVYYGYTF,TGCGCCAGCAGCTTGGAGGGGGTGTACTATGGCTACACCTTC
TRBJ2-3,TRBV7-2,many,-,CASSPWGMSTDTQYF,TGTGCCAGCAGCCCGTGGGGGATGAGCACAGATACGCAGTATTTT
TRBJ2-5,TRBV6-5,many,TRBD1,CASSYLAGGSETQYF,TGTGCCAGCAGTTACCTGGCAGGGGGTAGCGAGACCCAGTACTTC
TRBJ2-6,TRBV7-6,many,-,CASSPVSSGANVLTF,TGTGCCAGCAGCCCCGTTAGCTCTGGGGCCAACGTCCTGACTTTC
TRBJ1-4,TRBV7-6,many,-,CASRTGFNEKLFF,TGTGCCAGCAGGACAGGTTTTAATGAAAAACTGTTTTTT
TRBJ1-6,TRBV2,many,-,CASQKSGERSPLHF,TGTGCCAGCCAGAAGTCGGGGGAAAGGTCACCCCTCCACTTT
TRBJ2-2,TRBV3-1,few,-,CASSRYTGELFF,TGTGCCAGCAGCCGATACACCGGGGAGCTGTTTTTT
TRBJ1-5,TRBV6-2/TRBV6-3,many,-,CASSYGEALFQAQHF,TGTGCCAGCAGTTACGGGGAAGCACTCTTTCAGGCCCAGCATTTT
TRBJ2-2,TRBV3-1,few,TRBD2,CASSQAGTSGGALTGELFF,TGTGCCAGCAGCCAAGCCGGGACTAGCGGGGGGGCCCTCACCGGGGAGCTGTTTTTT
TRBJ2-1,TRBV28,many,-,CASSPSWSGYEQFF,TGTGCCAGCAGCCCCTCCTGGTCGGGTTATGAGCAGTTCTTC
TRBJ1-1,TRBV7-2,many,-,CASSLGAGYMNTEAFF,TGTGCCAGCAGCTTAGGCGCAGGGTACATGAACACTGAAGCTTTCTTT
TRBJ2-7,TRBV27,-,TRBD1,CASSLNYRGVYEQYF,TGTGCCAGCAGTTTAAATTACAGGGGAGTCTACGAGCAGTACTTC
TRBJ2-5,TRBV4-1,few,-,CASSQVATSVVKETQYF,TGCGCCAGCAGCCAAGTTGCGACCTCCGTTGTCAAAGAGACCCAGTACTTC
TRBJ2-7,TRBV15,many,TRBD2,CATSRGTGGGHEQYF,TGTGCCACCAGCAGAGGTACGGGAGGTGGCCACGAGCAGTACTTC
TRBJ2-1,TRBV19,-,-,CASSMGGRTYNEQFF,TGTGCCAGTAGTATGGGTGGGAGGACATACAATGAGCAGTTCTTC
TRBJ1-5,TRBV6-2/TRBV6-3,-,TRBD1,CASSYWTGILHF,TGTGCCAGCAGTTACTGGACAGGTATCTTGCATTTT
TRBJ2-3,TRBV11-2,few,-,CASSLVTGSADTQYF,TGTGCCAGCAGCTTGGTGACTGGGAGCGCAGATACGCAGTATTTT
TRBJ2-7,TRBV11-2,-,TRBD2,CAGSYSGGLKSYEQYF,TGTGCCGGCAGCTACAGCGGGGGGCTTAAATCCTACGAGCAGTACTTC
TRBJ2-3,TRBV5-5,many,-,CASSLVHPDLPDTQYF,TGTGCCAGCAGCTTGGTCCACCCGGATTTGCCAGATACGCAGTATTTT
TRBJ2-3,TRBV4-1,many,-,CASSQAEDEDTQYF,TGCGCCAGCAGCCAAGCAGAGGACGAAGATACGCAGTATTTT
TRBJ1-1,TRBV4-1,many,-,CASSQVGEAEAFF,TGCGCCAGCAGCCAAGTAGGGGAAGCTGAAGCTTTCTTT
TRBJ2-3,TRBV7-3,-,TRBD2,CASSPGTSGRGDTQYF,TGTGCCAGCAGCCCGGGGACTAGCGGGAGGGGAGATACGCAGTATTTT
TRBJ1-5,TRBV27,many,-,CASSPAQPQHF,TGTGCCAGCAGCCCGGCACAGCCCCAGCATTTT
TRBJ1-5,TRBV15,many,-,CATSRDGEGNQPQHF,TGTGCCACCAGCAGAGATGGGGAGGGGAATCAGCCCCAGCATTTT
TRBJ2-7,TRBV27,many,-,CASRDREGYEQYF,TGTGCCAGCAGGGACAGGGAGGGCTACGAGCAGTACTTC
TRBJ2-5,TRBV6-5,many,TRBD2,CASSHSASGGQETQYF,TGTGCCAGCAGCCACTCGGCTAGCGGGGGGCAAGAGACCCAGTACTTC
TRBJ2-3,TRBV9,many,TRBD2,CASSPPGLGRESSDTQYF,TGTGCCAGCAGCCCTCCTGGTTTGGGGCGGGAGTCCTCCGATACGCAGTATTTT
TRBJ2-3,TRBV13,-,-,CASSLGVSNQPQYF,TGTGCCAGCAGCTTAGGGGTTAGCAATCAGCCCCAGTATTTT
TRBJ2-7,TRBV12-2,few,-,CASRSGMGQYF,TGTGCAAGTCGCTCTGGGATGGGGCAGTACTTC
TRBJ2-2,TRBV11-2,-,-,CASEDTGELFF,TGTGCCAGCGAGGACACCGGGGAGCTGTTTTTT
TRBJ2-1,TRBV12-3/TRBV12-4,many,-,CASSLLGLFNEQFF,TGTGCCAGCAGTTTATTAGGACTTTTCAATGAGCAGTTCTTC
TRBJ2-3,TRBV5-1,many,TRBD1,CASSLETGTLDTQYF,TGCGCCAGCAGCTTGGAGACAGGGACGCTAGATACGCAGTATTTT
TRBJ2-2,TRBV5-6,many,TRBD1,CASRNRDRNTGELFF,TGTGCCAGCAGAAACCGGGACAGGAACACCGGGGAGCTGTTTTTT
TRBJ2-3,TRBV13,many,TRBD2,CASSWGLAGLNTQYF,TGTGCCAGCAGCTGGGGACTAGCGGGACTTAATACGCAGTATTTT
TRBJ2-7,TRBV28,-,-,CTSRHNTYEQYF,TGTACCAGCAGACACAACACCTACGAGCAGTACTTC
TRBJ2-7,TRBV5-4,many,-,CASSLGQFYEQYF,TGTGCCAGCAGCTTGGGACAGTTCTACGAGCAGTACTTC
TRBJ2-3,TRBV21-1,many,-,CASSNRDREMADTQYF,TGTGCCAGCAGCAACCGGGACAGGGAAATGGCAGATACGCAGTATTTT